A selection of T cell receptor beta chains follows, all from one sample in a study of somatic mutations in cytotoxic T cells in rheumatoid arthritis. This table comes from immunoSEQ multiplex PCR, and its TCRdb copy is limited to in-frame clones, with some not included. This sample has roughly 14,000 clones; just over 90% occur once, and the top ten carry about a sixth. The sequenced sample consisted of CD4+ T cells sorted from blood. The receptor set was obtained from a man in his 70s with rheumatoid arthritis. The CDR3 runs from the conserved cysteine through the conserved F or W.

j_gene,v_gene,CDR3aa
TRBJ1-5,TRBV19,CASSRTGTGVFQPQHF
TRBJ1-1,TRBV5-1,CASSLRTGGITEAFF
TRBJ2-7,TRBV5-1,CASSPGTSGGEQYF
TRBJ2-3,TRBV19,CASSSPGGRGGSDTQYF
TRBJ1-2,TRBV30,CAWSGDSNYGYTF
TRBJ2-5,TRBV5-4,CASSTNRGAAETETQYF
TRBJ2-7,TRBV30,CAWGSLGLAGDRQYF
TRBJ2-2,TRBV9,CASSVGGSNTGELFF
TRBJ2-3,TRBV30,CASSAVAVTDTQYF
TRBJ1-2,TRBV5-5,CASSERTGGAYGYTF